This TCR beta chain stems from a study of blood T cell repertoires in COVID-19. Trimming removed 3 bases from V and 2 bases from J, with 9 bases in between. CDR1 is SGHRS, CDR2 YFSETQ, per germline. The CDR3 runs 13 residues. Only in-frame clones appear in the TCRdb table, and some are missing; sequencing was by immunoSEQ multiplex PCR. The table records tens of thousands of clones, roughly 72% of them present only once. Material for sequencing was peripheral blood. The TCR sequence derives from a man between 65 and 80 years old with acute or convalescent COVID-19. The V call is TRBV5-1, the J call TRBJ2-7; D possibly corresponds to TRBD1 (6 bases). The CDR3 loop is CASSSDSTYEQYF. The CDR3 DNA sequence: TGCGCCAGCAGCTCGGACAGCACCTACGAGCAGTACTTC. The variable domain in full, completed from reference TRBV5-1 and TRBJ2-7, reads KAGVTQTPRYLIKTRGQQVTLSCSPISGHRSVSWYQQTPGQGLQFLFEYFSETQRNKGNFPGRFSGRQFSNSRSEMNVSTLELGDSALYLCASSSDSTYEQYFGPGTRLTVT.